This T cell receptor beta chain is drawn from a study of blood T cell repertoires in COVID-19. Trimming removed 5 bases at V and 8 bases at J, with 16 bases between. The germline V gene encodes CDR1 MNHEY and CDR2 SVGAGI. The CDR3 length is 15 residues. Libraries were prepared by immunoSEQ multiplex PCR; TCRdb keeps only in-frame clonotypes and omits some of them. The data contain about 250,000 clones, around nine tenths of them singletons. This clonotype was obtained from a woman between 55 and 75 years old who had recovered from COVID-19. The sequenced sample consisted of peripheral blood. This chain uses TRBV6-5 with TRBJ1-6, with TRBD1 as a possible D gene (5 bases). This CDR3 reads CASSSAGLRDSPLHF. Written as DNA, the CDR3 is TGTGCCAGCAGTAGCGCAGGGCTCAGGGATTCACCCCTCCACTTT.